This paragraph covers one TCR beta chain sequence. The data were produced by immunoSEQ multiplex PCR, yet TCRdb's version contains in-frame clones alone and is incomplete. The data hold approximately 58,000 clones, with 87% observed a single time. This entry is derived from a study of control samples from healthy donors and cancer patients. The CDR3 consists of 16 residues. Germline CDR1 and CDR2: SGHNT and YENEEA. With V trimmed by 4 bases and J by 4 bases, 7 bases remained unmatched. The receptor was derived from an older woman with lung cancer. Sequencing input: PBMCs. This chain connects TRBV11-3 to TRBJ2-5; 12 bases fit TRBD2. The CDR3 sequence: CASSSRLAGGTETQYF. The CDR3 nucleotides read TGTGCCAGCAGCTCGCGGCTAGCGGGGGGGACAGAGACCCAGTACTTC.